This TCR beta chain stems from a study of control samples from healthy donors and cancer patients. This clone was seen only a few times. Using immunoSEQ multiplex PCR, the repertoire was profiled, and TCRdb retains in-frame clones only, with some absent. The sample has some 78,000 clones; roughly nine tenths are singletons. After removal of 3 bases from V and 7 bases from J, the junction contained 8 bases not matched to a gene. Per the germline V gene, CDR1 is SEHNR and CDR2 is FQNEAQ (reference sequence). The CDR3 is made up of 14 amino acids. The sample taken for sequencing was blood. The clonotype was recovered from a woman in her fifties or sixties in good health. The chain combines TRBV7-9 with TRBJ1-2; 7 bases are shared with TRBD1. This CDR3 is CASSFRGTESGYTF. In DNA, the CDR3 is TGTGCCAGCAGCTTTCGGGGGACAGAAAGTGGCTACACCTTC.